The present T cell receptor beta chain was sequenced within a study of blood T cells in healthy people across ages. The length of the CDR3 is 14 residues. Germline V CDR1 and CDR2: MDHEN, SYDVKM. Then a second PCR, running about 6 to 12 cycles, was carried out with a sample-barcoded 5' primer and a J-beta primer mix. TCRdb used MiXCR to reprocess the 5' RACE reads, holding one entry per CDR3 protein. The table includes about 680,000 distinct CDR3 sequences, 49% detected once. Comment on this clonotype: Its antigen is not identified.

Regarding the study as a whole: PBMCs went unsorted, and a conclusive naive versus antigen-experienced comparison was therefore prevented.

Those donating, healthy Caucasian individuals from Russia, were aged roughly 6 to 100. Investigators took around 11 milliliters of peripheral blood from every donor. This sequence originates from a woman aged 55-70 years in good health. Source material: blood. The chain uses TRBV28 and TRBJ2-1; D not certain. With the DNA end fitting TRBJ2-7 better, the J assignment may be wrong. This chain's CDR3 is CASSVISSYNEQYF. The CDR3 DNA is TGTGCCAGCAGTGTGATTAGCTCCTACAATGAGCAGTACTTC.